Shown below are 23 T cell receptor beta chains from a single sample sequenced in a study of blood T cell repertoires in COVID-19 (dated by TCRdb to 2019 to 2021). Libraries were constructed by the immunoSEQ multiplex PCR assay. This is the immuneACCESS table as TCRdb keeps it, with only in-frame sequences that have V and J called. A part of the clones is gone; compared with another copy, unresolved V genes explain less than half, and the rest is unexplained. In all, the sample holds tens of thousands of clones, and about four fifths of those were seen once. The ten largest make up over 35% of the sample. The sequenced sample was peripheral blood. Receptor source: a man of 80 years or more with active or convalescent COVID-19.

This clone showed up just a few times. The rearrangement joins TRBV19 to TRBJ1-5; D not certain. Germline-derived CDR1 and CDR2 are LNHDA and SQIVND (reference sequence). The V gene lost 3 bases and the J gene lost 0 bases, with 9 bases spanning the gap. The CDR3 spans 15 residues. The chain's CDR3 is CASSMLFGSNQPQHF. CDR3 sequence (DNA): TGTGCCAGTAGTATGTTATTCGGTAGCAATCAGCCCCAGCATTTT.

The rearrangement uses TRBV5-1 and TRBJ1-6; 9 nucleotides line up with TRBD1. After removal of 6 bases from V and 10 bases from J, the junction contained 11 bases not matched to a gene. CDR1 and CDR2 from the germline V gene are SGHRS and YFSETQ. This CDR3 has 15 residues. The CDR3 DNA reads as TGCGCCAGCACCATGGAACAGGGGGCAGGGTCACCCCTCCACTTT. It specifies CASTMEQGAGSPLHF.

The gene calls are TRBV19 and TRBJ1-4; TRBD1 aligns across 7 bases. The CDR3 has 18 residues. The V gene's germline CDR1 is LNHDA and CDR2 SQIVND (reference sequence). V was pared by 6 bases and J by 5 bases, with 18 bases of the junction left unmatched. The CDR3: CASSRLRDRGTRNEKLFF. CDR3 sequence (DNA): TGTGCCAGTAGCCGACTCCGGGACAGAGGTACCCGGAATGAAAAACTGTTTTTT.

The CDR3 protein is CASSFRYNRTYGYTF. The CDR3 bases are TGTGCCAGCAGCTTTAGGTATAACAGGACCTATGGCTACACCTTC. The V gene is TRBV5-8, the J gene TRBJ1-2; possibly TRBD1 for D (5 bases). Between the trimmed V and J ends, which lost 2 bases and 4 bases, there was a span of 15 bases. The CDR3 consists of 15 residues. The germline V gene encodes CDR1 SGHTS and CDR2 YDEGEE.

V gene TRBV7-9 combines with J gene TRBJ1-2; 7 bases are a match to TRBD1. The CDR3 extends over 13 amino acids. Germline V CDR1 and CDR2: SEHNR, FQNEAQ (reference sequence). V trimming: 4 bases; J trimming: 7 bases; junction bases outside the gene matches: 6. Here the CDR3 DNA reads TGTGCCAGCAGCTACCAACAGGGGAGTGGCTACACCTTC. It encodes CASSYQQGSGYTF.

The gene calls are TRBV27 and TRBJ1-5; tentatively, D is TRBD1 (6 bases). V was pared by 4 bases and J by 0 bases, with 19 bases between. CDR3 length: 18 amino acids. Germline V gene lookup returns CDR1 MNHEY and CDR2 SMNVEV (reference sequence). CDR3 DNA sequence: TGTGCCAGCAGTTATTCCGGGACAACTTACTATAGCAATCAGCCCCAGCATTTT. Amino acid sequence: CASSYSGTTYYSNQPQHF.

The chain joins TRBV4-1 to TRBJ2-1, with TRBD2 identical over 10 bases. The CDR3 is 15 amino acids. CDR1 is MGHRA and CDR2 is YSYEKL in the germline V gene. Trimming cost V 4 bases and J 0 bases; bases outside gene matches: 0. The CDR3 nucleotides are TGCGCCAGCAGCCCTAGCGGGAGCTCCTACAATGAGCAGTTCTTC. It translates to CASSPSGSSYNEQFF.

The chain has TRBV20-1 and TRBJ1-3; tentative D call: TRBD1 (5 bases). Germline values: CDR1 DFQATT, CDR2 SNEGSKA (reference sequence). The CDR3 sequence is 11 residues long. V was cut by 7 bases and J by 3 bases, with 7 bases left in between. For the CDR3, the DNA is TGCAGTGGGAGGGGTGGAAACACCATATATTTT. Translating gives CSGRGGNTIYF.

V gene TRBV4-1 combines with J gene TRBJ1-2, with a possible D match to TRBD1 (6 bases). This CDR3 contains 14 residues. Looked up from germline, CDR1 is MGHRA and CDR2 is YSYEKL. V dropped 4 bases and J dropped 6 bases, with 15 bases sitting between them. In DNA, the CDR3 is TGCGCCAGCAGCCGTCCCGGGACAAGTGATGGCTACACCTTC. Translating gives CASSRPGTSDGYTF.

The chain employs TRBV11-2 and TRBJ1-1; 7 nucleotides align to TRBD1. This CDR3 spans 17 amino acids. V lost 0 bases and J lost 0; bases outside the gene matches: 7. CDR1 and CDR2 from the germline V gene are SGHAT and FQNNGV. CDR3 residues: CASSLDLGTEMNTEAFF. In DNA, the CDR3 is TGTGCCAGCAGCTTAGATCTAGGGACAGAAATGAACACTGAAGCTTTCTTT.

The chain combines TRBV19 with TRBJ1-3; D unresolved. This CDR3 is built from 15 residues. V lost 7 bases and J lost 0, with 13 bases in between. Germline CDR1 LNHDA, CDR2 SQIVND (reference sequence). Here the CDR3 DNA reads TGTGCCAGTACGAGGGAGCCCAGCTCTGGAAACACCATATATTTT. Protein product: CASTREPSSGNTIYF.

This clone has at least ten counts. The chain is built from TRBV19 and TRBJ2-1; the match to TRBD2 covers 7 bases. Germline assignment: CDR1 LNHDA and CDR2 SQIVND (reference sequence). CDR3 length equals 16 residues. The V gene end was trimmed by 9 bases and the J gene end by 6 bases; junction bases not matched to a gene: 17. CDR3: CASGRSGQGLSNEQFF. DNA of the CDR3: TGTGCCAGCGGGAGGTCGGGGCAGGGTCTTAGCAATGAGCAGTTCTTC.

The chain is built from TRBV28 and TRBJ1-1, with 7 bases aligning to TRBD1. This CDR3 is 14 amino acids long. Germline V gives CDR1 MDHEN, CDR2 SYDVKM. J gave up 10 bases and V 2 bases, and 10 bases lay outside the gene matches. The CDR3 region is CASSLERGRSVAFF. In DNA, the CDR3 is TGTGCCAGCAGTTTAGAAAGGGGGCGCTCAGTAGCTTTCTTT.

This clone occurred once. The J gene is TRBJ1-5, the V gene TRBV30; a possible D gene is TRBD1 (6 bases). Germline loops: CDR1 GTSNPN, CDR2 SVGIG (reference sequence). Deletions cut 1 base from V and 4 bases from J, with 11 bases between. There are 14 residues in the CDR3. As DNA, the CDR3 is TGTGCCTGGAGTGGGGGGCTTGGGAATCAGCCCCAGCATTTT. This sequence encodes CAWSGGLGNQPQHF. The full variable domain, completed using reference TRBV30 and TRBJ1-5, is SQTIHQWPATLVQPVGSPLSLECTVEGTSNPNLYWYRQAAGRGLQLLFYSVGIGQISSEVPQNLSASRPQDRQFILSSKKLLLSDSGFYLCAWSGGLGNQPQHFGDGTRLSIL.

The J gene is TRBJ2-2, the V gene TRBV4-3, with D tentatively TRBD2 (6 bases). CDR1 and CDR2 from the germline V gene are LGHNA and YSLEER. Trimming left V 4 bases short and J 5 bases short, with 14 bases between. The CDR3 sequence is 15 residues long. The CDR3 protein is CASSLSGWGTGELFF. DNA for the CDR3: TGCGCCAGCAGCCTTAGCGGATGGGGAACCGGGGAGCTGTTTTTT.

This chain connects TRBV5-6 to TRBJ1-6; D possibly corresponds to TRBD1 (6 bases). The CDR3 loop spans 15 amino acids. Trimming cost V 4 bases and J 7 bases, with 15 bases left between them. The V gene's germline CDR1 is SGHDT and CDR2 YYEEEE. The CDR3 nucleotides read TGTGCCAGCAGCCAAAACAGGGCCCGGAATTCACCCCTCCACTTT. Translated, it gives CASSQNRARNSPLHF.

This rearrangement joins TRBV18 to TRBJ1-3; D gene ambiguous. Germline loops: CDR1 KGHSH, CDR2 LQKENI. Trimming cost V 6 bases and J 2 bases, with 11 bases left between them. This CDR3 has 14 residues. The CDR3 spells CASSLTDPGNTIYF. CDR3 DNA sequence: TGTGCCAGCTCCCTAACCGATCCTGGAAACACCATATATTTT.

The gene calls are TRBV6-4 and TRBJ2-7; D might be TRBD1 (5 bases). Trimming left V 6 bases short and J 0 bases short, with 18 bases between. The germline V gene has CDR1 MRHNA and CDR2 SNTAGT. The CDR3 covers 16 residues. CDR3 DNA sequence: TGTGCCAGCAGAGTAAATAACAGGTTGAACTCCTACGAGCAGTACTTC. This translates into CASRVNNRLNSYEQYF.

This clone was observed a handful of times. This chain connects TRBV6-5 to TRBJ2-1; possible D gene TRBD1, 5 bases. CDR1 and CDR2 (germline): MNHEY, SVGAGI. V lost 2 bases and J 2 bases, leaving 13 bases between the germline ends. The CDR3 has 16 amino acids. CDR3: CASSYRAGPPYNEQFF. In nucleotides, the CDR3 is TGTGCCAGCAGTTACCGGGCAGGGCCCCCCTACAATGAGCAGTTCTTC.

This clone was detected only once. V and J are TRBV6-5 and TRBJ1-1; perhaps TRBD1 as D (6 bases). The CDR3 is 14 amino acids. Trimming pared 4 bases from V and 7 bases from J, leaving 16 bases between. Germline V lookup: CDR1 MNHEY, CDR2 SVGAGI. Written as DNA, the CDR3 is TGTGCCAGCAGTTCGTTAGGGGACAAGAGTGAAGCTTTCTTT. Protein: CASSSLGDKSEAFF.

The V call is TRBV14, the J call TRBJ1-2; no firm D call. Trimming pared 0 bases from V and 4 bases from J, leaving 15 bases between. This CDR3 has 16 amino acids. Germline V gene data show CDR1 as SGHDN and CDR2 as FVKESK. The CDR3 coding sequence is TGTGCCAGCAGCCAAGACGGACGAGGGCTGGGCTATGGCTACACCTTC. It encodes CASSQDGRGLGYGYTF.

This chain uses TRBV5-1 with TRBJ2-2, with 7 bases identical to TRBD1. Germline CDR1 and CDR2: SGHRS and YFSETQ. CDR3 length: 15 amino acids. V gave up 6 bases and J gave up 5 bases; unmatched junction bases: 10. For the CDR3, the DNA is TGCGCCAGCAAAGAGGGGGCCGGAAGTACCGGGGAGCTGTTTTTT. Residues: CASKEGAGSTGELFF. Full variable domain (remainder filled in from reference TRBV5-1 and TRBJ2-2): KAGVTQTPRYLIKTRGQQVTLSCSPISGHRSVSWYQQTPGQGLQFLFEYFSETQRNKGNFPGRFSGRQFSNSRSEMNVSTLELGDSALYLCASKEGAGSTGELFFGEGSRLTVL.

The gene calls are TRBV5-1 and TRBJ1-2, with D perhaps matching TRBD1 (6 bases). Germline CDR1 is SGHRS and CDR2 is YFSETQ. The CDR3 has 15 amino acids. V was shortened by 4 bases and J by 0 bases, with 13 bases between the two germline ends. The CDR3 is CASSVDDRPNYGYTF. The CDR3 bases are TGCGCCAGCAGCGTAGACGACAGGCCTAACTATGGCTACACCTTC.